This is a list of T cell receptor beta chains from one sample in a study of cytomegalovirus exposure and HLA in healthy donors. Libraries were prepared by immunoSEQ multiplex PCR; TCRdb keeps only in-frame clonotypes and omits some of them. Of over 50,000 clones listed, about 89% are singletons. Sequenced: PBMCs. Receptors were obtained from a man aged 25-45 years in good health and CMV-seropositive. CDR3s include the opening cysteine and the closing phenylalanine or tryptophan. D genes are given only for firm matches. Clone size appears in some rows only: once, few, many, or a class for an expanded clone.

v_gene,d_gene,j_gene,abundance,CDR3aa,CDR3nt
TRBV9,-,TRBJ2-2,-,CASSGRTANTGELFF,TGTGCCAGCAGCGGAAGGACAGCGAACACCGGGGAGCTGTTTTTT
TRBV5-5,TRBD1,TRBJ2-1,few,CASSLHRTGGNEQFF,TGTGCCAGCAGCTTGCACCGAACAGGGGGGAATGAGCAGTTCTTC
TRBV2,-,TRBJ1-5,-,CASSEGRAAEPQHF,TGTGCCAGCAGTGAAGGGAGGGCTGCAGAGCCCCAGCATTTT
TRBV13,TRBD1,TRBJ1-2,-,CASSQRQGRKSYGYTF,TGTGCCAGCAGCCAACGACAGGGACGGAAATCCTATGGCTACACCTTC
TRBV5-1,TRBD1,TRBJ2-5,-,CASSWDSQETQYF,TGCGCCAGCAGCTGGGACAGCCAAGAGACCCAGTACTTC
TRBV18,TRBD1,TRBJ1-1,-,CASSPGTGGGTEAFF,TGTGCCAGCTCACCAGGGACAGGGGGAGGGACTGAAGCTTTCTTT
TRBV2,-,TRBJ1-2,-,CASSGEGLVYGYTF,TGTGCCAGCAGTGGCGAGGGTTTAGTCTATGGCTACACCTTC
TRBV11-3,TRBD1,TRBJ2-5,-,CASSSRTGEETQYF,TGTGCCAGCAGCTCCCGGACAGGCGAGGAGACCCAGTACTTC
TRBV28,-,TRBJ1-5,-,CASSRQVNQPQHF,TGTGCCAGCAGTCGACAGGTCAATCAGCCCCAGCATTTT
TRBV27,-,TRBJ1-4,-,CASSPPGDSATNEKLFF,TGTGCCAGCAGTCCCCCGGGAGACAGCGCAACTAATGAAAAACTGTTTTTT
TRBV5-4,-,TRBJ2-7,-,CASSLDQGPREQYF,TGTGCCAGCAGCTTGGACCAGGGTCCCCGCGAGCAGTACTTC
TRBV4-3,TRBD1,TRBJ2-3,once,CAGSQAGTGTVDTQYF,TGCGCCGGCAGCCAGGCCGGGACAGGGACAGTAGATACGCAGTATTTT
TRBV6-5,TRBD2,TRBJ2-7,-,CASTEREDHEQYF,TGTGCCAGCACCGAGCGGGAGGACCACGAGCAGTACTTC
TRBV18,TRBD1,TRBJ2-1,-,CASSYDRVTYNEQFF,TGTGCCAGCTCTTACGACAGGGTCACCTACAATGAGCAGTTCTTC
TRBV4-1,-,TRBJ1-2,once,CASSQDGGGAYGYTF,TGCGCCAGCAGCCAAGATGGGGGGGGAGCCTATGGCTACACCTTC
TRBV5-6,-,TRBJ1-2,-,CASSNSYGYTF,TGTGCCAGCAGCAACAGCTATGGCTACACCTTC
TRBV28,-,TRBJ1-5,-,CASSLTSNQPQHF,TGTGCCAGCAGTTTAACTTCCAATCAGCCCCAGCATTTT
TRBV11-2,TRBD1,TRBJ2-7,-,CASSSGTDLSYEQYF,TGTGCCAGCAGCTCCGGGACAGACCTTTCCTACGAGCAGTACTTC
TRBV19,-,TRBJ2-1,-,CASKSDVARYNEQFF,TGTGCCAGTAAATCGGACGTAGCGAGGTACAATGAGCAGTTCTTC
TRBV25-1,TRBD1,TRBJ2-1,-,CASSQPRDSYNEQFF,TGTGCCAGCAGTCAACCTCGGGACAGTTACAATGAGCAGTTCTTC
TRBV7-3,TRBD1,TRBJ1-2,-,CASSLTGQGDYGYTF,TGTGCCAGCAGCTTAACAGGACAGGGAGACTATGGCTACACCTTC
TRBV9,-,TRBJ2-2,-,CASSHLSSGTGELFF,TGTGCCAGCAGCCACCTCTCTTCGGGCACCGGGGAGCTGTTTTTT
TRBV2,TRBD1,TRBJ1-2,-,CASSRGQGAGGYTF,TGTGCCAGCAGTCGTGGCCAGGGGGCCGGTGGCTACACCTTC
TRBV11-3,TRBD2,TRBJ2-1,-,CASSFDSGIGNEQFF,TGTGCCAGCAGCTTTGACAGCGGGATAGGAAATGAGCAGTTCTTC
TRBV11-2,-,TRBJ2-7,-,CASSFAGQSYEQYF,TGTGCCAGCAGCTTCGCAGGACAATCCTACGAGCAGTACTTC
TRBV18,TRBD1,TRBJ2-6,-,CASSPVGTGLSGANVLTF,TGTGCCAGCTCACCGGTAGGGACAGGGCTCTCTGGGGCCAACGTCCTGACTTTC
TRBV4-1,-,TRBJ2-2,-,CASSQTQGVVAGELFF,TGCGCCAGCAGCCAAACCCAAGGGGTGGTCGCCGGGGAGCTGTTTTTT
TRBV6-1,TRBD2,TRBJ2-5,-,CASNKAGRAPKTQYF,TGTGCCAGCAATAAAGCCGGGAGGGCCCCGAAGACCCAGTACTTC
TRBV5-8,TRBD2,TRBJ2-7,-,CASSLDLAGAYEQYF,TGCGCCAGCAGCTTGGATCTAGCGGGAGCCTACGAGCAGTACTTC
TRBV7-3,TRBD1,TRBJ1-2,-,CASSPERGRANYGYTF,TGTGCCAGCAGCCCGGAGAGGGGGCGCGCTAACTATGGCTACACCTTC
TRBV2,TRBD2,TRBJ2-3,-,CASTPSGNTDTQYF,TGTGCCAGCACCCCTAGCGGAAACACAGATACGCAGTATTTT
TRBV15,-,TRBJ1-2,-,CATSRDMASNYGYTF,TGTGCCACCAGCAGAGATATGGCCTCTAACTATGGCTACACCTTC
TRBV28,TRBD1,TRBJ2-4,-,CASSLRTGENIQYF,TGTGCCAGCAGTCTCCGGACAGGCGAAAACATTCAGTACTTC
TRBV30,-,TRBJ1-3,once,CAWSRVVNTIYF,TGTGCCTGGAGCAGGGTGGTAAACACCATATATTTT
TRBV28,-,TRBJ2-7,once,CASRLNRDEQYF,TGTGCCAGCAGACTCAACAGAGACGAGCAGTACTTC
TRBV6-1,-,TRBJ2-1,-,CASSALATSSYNEQFF,TGTGCCAGCAGTGCACTAGCCACGAGCTCCTACAATGAGCAGTTCTTC
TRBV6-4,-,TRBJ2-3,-,CASSERGRTDTQYF,TGTGCCAGCAGTGAACGGGGTCGCACAGATACGCAGTATTTT
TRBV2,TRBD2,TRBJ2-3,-,CASSLTSGTDTQYF,TGTGCCAGCAGCTTGACTAGCGGGACAGATACGCAGTATTTT
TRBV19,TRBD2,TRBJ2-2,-,CASSITAGSGELFF,TGTGCCAGTAGTATAACAGCGGGAAGCGGGGAGCTGTTTTTT
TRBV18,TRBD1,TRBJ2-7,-,CASSPGTGRGREQYF,TGTGCCAGCTCACCTGGGACAGGGCGAGGGCGTGAGCAGTACTTC
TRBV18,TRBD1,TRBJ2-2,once,CASSFRTGWQNTGELFF,TGTGCCAGCTCGTTCAGGACAGGGTGGCAGAACACCGGGGAGCTGTTTTTT
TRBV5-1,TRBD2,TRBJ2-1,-,CASTLAPAGVSYNEQFF,TGCGCCAGCACCCTGGCCCCAGCGGGAGTCAGTTACAATGAGCAGTTCTTC
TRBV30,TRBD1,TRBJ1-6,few,CAWSGGQGYNSPLHF,TGTGCCTGGAGCGGGGGACAGGGATATAATTCACCCCTCCACTTT
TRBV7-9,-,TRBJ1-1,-,CASSWGHGLNTEAFF,TGTGCCAGCAGTTGGGGACATGGGTTGAACACTGAAGCTTTCTTT
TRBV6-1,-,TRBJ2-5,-,CASSVRYQETQYF,TGTGCCAGCAGTGTCAGATACCAGGAGACCCAGTACTTC
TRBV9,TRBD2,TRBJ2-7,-,CASSVGAGGSYEQYF,TGTGCCAGCAGCGTAGGAGCGGGAGGATCCTACGAGCAGTACTTC
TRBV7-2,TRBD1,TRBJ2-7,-,CASSLGGTGVYEQYF,TGTGCCAGCAGCTTAGGCGGGACAGGGGTTTACGAGCAGTACTTC
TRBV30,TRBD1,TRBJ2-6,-,CAWSAGTEFPGANVLTF,TGTGCCTGGAGCGCCGGGACAGAGTTTCCTGGGGCCAACGTCCTGACTTTC
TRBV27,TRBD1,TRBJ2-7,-,CASSSPSTGDSYEQYF,TGTGCCAGCAGTTCCCCCTCGACAGGGGACTCCTACGAGCAGTACTTC
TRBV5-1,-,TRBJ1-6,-,CASSLVGGVNSPLHF,TGCGCCAGCAGCTTGGTTGGGGGCGTAAATTCACCCCTCCACTTT
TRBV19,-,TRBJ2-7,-,CASSRPGLLMQYF,TGTGCCAGTAGTAGACCGGGACTCTTGATGCAGTACTTC